The T cell receptor beta chain described here comes from a study of beta chain features in type 1 diabetes (dated by TCRdb to 2017 to 2018). In terms of the full investigation: Mean age, gender distribution, total cell number and subset yield did not differ between patients and healthy donors. A total of about 100 million sorted cells were examined across all samples, and RNA yield correlated strongly with the number of cells per subset. In the study, recently diagnosed type 1 diabetes patients and matched healthy donors were compared on the TCRB repertoires of their sorted circulating CD4+ T cell subsets. Whereas all 28 donors provided naive and central memory subsets, regulatory and stem cell-like memory subsets were isolated from just 8 patients and roughly eight healthy donors.

CDR1 MNHNS and CDR2 SASEGT are derived from the germline V gene. The germline ends are 10 bases apart after V is trimmed by 5 bases and J by 5 bases. The CDR3, from cysteine to phenylalanine, totals 13 residues. CDR3 DNA only is kept here, 39 bases in frame from base 1. This clone was counted between two and nine times. Which antigen it targets is not known. One base away there is no much larger clone; base qualities are not given. General findings and caveats noted by the study authors: Naive, central memory and regulatory TCRB repertoires appeared to be more similar among patients than among healthy donors. Type 1 diabetes patients showed a moderate but significant shortening of TCRB CDR3 length in all four CD4+ subsets. Because cDNA was sequenced instead of genomic DNA, highly expressing activated cells could be over-represented, though the groups showed no difference in activation or CD3 levels. PCR might favor shorter templates, but patient and control samples were amplified and corrected together, so any skew would affect both groups equally. Fewer insertions and more nucleotide deletions at VDJ recombination sites were observed in patients with type 1 diabetes, implying thymic rearrangement abnormalities. Because small numbers of individuals were included in the HLA sub-analyses, any influence of HLA type on TCRB rearrangement was left unresolved.

All of the isolated RNA was reverse transcribed with the High Capacity cDNA Reverse Transcription Kit, so expressed TCRB transcripts were sequenced. Deep immunoSEQ sequencing was applied to naive, central memory and regulatory T cell samples, giving an average of roughly 3.6 million total reads per sample. Sorted cells were lysed in RLT buffer, and RNA was extracted using DNase-treated RNeasy Micro or Mini kits according to cell number. To prevent cross-contamination, every cell subset was processed on its own, while patient and healthy donor samples were processed together. TCRB sequences were amplified from cDNA with the immunoSEQ multiplex PCR, producing 87-bp fragments spanning the CDR3 region. Amplicons were sequenced on the Illumina HiSeq platform. As for the original processing: Synthetic template baselines were used to correct PCR bias computationally, reads within Hamming distance 2 were collapsed together, and singletons that could not be merged were discarded. By aligning reads against IMGT, V, D and J genes, CDR3 length, and insertions or deletions at six rearrangement sites were assigned. Within each subset, clonotype counts were normalized to the number of sorted cells before true diversity and Gini coefficients were calculated with the tcR R package. Repertoire sharing was quantified using the overlap coefficient calculated on TCRB nucleotide sequences. Sourced from immuneACCESS, this table was stored by TCRdb with only in-frame sequences that have V and J called. A share of the clones is absent; for the studies checked, an unresolved V gene accounts for under half, and the remainder has no known explanation. V and J calls plus clone size are reproduced from that table; the DNA served to infer D and trimming. Counted in this sample were a few hundred thousand clones; roughly 11% of them appeared once. The biggest ten clones account for 1% to 1.5% of the sample.

Each donor gave one peripheral blood draw, averaging roughly 120 mL, which was collected into heparinised tubes. A BD FACSAria II and a panel including CD45RO, CCR7, CD25, CD127, CD95 and CD27 were used to sort naive, central memory, regulatory and stem cell-like memory CD4+ T cells. Purity was above 95% for every sorted population. PBMCs were separated immediately by Lymphoprep density gradient centrifugation and were stained directly, without being cultured. To minimize batch effects, samples were stained and sorted in pairs, one healthy donor with one patient per experiment. The material sequenced was central memory CD4+ T cells from blood. The rearrangement combines TRBV6-1 with TRBJ2-4; 6 matching bases give a weak D call of TRBD1. The TCR comes from a man between 18 and 35 years old in good health. The CDR3 reads as follows: CASSPTGQNIQYF. The DNA sequence is given as TGTGCCAGCAGTCCGACAGGACAAAACATTCAGTACTTC.